Reported below is one T cell receptor beta chain. V was clipped by 6 bases and J by 3 bases, with 18 bases between them. The length of the CDR3 is 15 residues. The V gene's germline CDR1 is ENHRY and CDR2 SYGVKD. The record originates from a study of blood T cell repertoires in COVID-19. Whole-study context: Specimens from acute and convalescent COVID-19 originated in the United States, Italy and Spain. Sources were T cells, B-cell-depleted T cells, or PBMCs; the material itself was cDNA or gDNA.

Under the authors' procedure: Reference gene primer amplification gave estimated nucleated cell counts. Some clones are missing from TCRdb's copy, which holds only in-frame ones; the method was immunoSEQ multiplex PCR. The DNA was the basis for D and trimming; V, J and clone size are from that table. The repertoire holds nearly 350,000 clones, with over 70% as singletons. Sequencing was carried out using peripheral blood. The rearrangement links TRBV10-3 to TRBJ2-7; weak D call: TRBD1 (6 bases). The receptor comes from a young man with active or convalescent COVID-19. DNA for the CDR3: TGTGCCATCAGCCCGGCCGCCGGGACAATCTACGAGCAGTACTTC. It encodes CAISPAAGTIYEQYF.